The sequence of this TCR beta chain was determined in a study of cytomegalovirus exposure and HLA in healthy donors. Points from the study as a whole: Donor immune exposure was known only as CMV serostatus. An analysis done earlier found most TCR beta V segments productive about 90% or about 30% of the time.

V shed 6 bases and J shed 0 bases, with 12 bases lying between them. CDR1 is SNHLY and CDR2 is FYNNEI in the germline V gene. The CDR3 length is 15 residues. This clone was counted many times. Its antigen is undetermined. Amplification used 60 Vbeta primers and 13 Jbeta primers. Clones were read by immunoSEQ multiplex PCR, and TCRdb kept only the in-frame ones, dropping some. The sample holds 80,000 to 100,000 clones, roughly 70% seen once. Sequenced sample: PBMCs. The chain joins TRBV2 to TRBJ1-5; possibly TRBD1 for D (6 bases). This TCR was sampled from a man in his forties or fifties in good health and CMV-seronegative. CDR3 in DNA: TGTGCCAGCAGCCTCCCAGGGGATAGCAATCAGCCCCAGCATTTT. It is translated as CASSLPGDSNQPQHF.